There are a few counts of the clone carrying this T cell receptor beta chain. Its antigen is not identified. V lost 1 base and J 7 bases, leaving 4 bases between the germline ends. This CDR3 region has 11 residues. Germline CDR1 is SGHRS and CDR2 is YFSETQ. This sample is drawn from a study of cytomegalovirus exposure and HLA in healthy donors. Study-level findings and limits: As a later analysis showed, a missense DCLRE1C variant was linked to trimming of TCR beta V- and J-genes. After further analysis at a later stage, around 17,000 TCR beta sequences were associated with HLA alleles at 0.05 false discovery rate.

The PCR contained 60 Vbeta and 13 Jbeta primers. Sequencing was performed with immunoSEQ multiplex PCR; in TCRdb, only in-frame clones are kept and a portion is missing. The data show 90,000 to 100,000 clones, roughly 79% seen once. Healthy bone marrow donors made up the cohort. Specimen: PBMCs. The clonotype comes from a man in his forties in good health and CMV-seronegative. The chain couples TRBV5-1 to TRBJ2-3; D is uncertain. The CDR3 coding sequence is TGCGCCAGCAGCTTGCAGTATACGCAGTATTTT. Translated, it gives CASSLQYTQYF.